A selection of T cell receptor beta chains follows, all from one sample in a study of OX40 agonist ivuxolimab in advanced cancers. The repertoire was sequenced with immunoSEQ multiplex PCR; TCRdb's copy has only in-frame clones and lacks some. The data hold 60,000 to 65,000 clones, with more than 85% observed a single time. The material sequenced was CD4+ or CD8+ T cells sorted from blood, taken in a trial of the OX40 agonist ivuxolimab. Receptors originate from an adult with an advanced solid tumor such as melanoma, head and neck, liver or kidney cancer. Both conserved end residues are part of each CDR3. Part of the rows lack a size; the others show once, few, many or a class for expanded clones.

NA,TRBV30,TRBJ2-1,CAWSTSSYNEQFF
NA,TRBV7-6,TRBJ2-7,CASSPRYGGNGYEQYF
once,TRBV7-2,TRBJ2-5,CASSLLGQEQETQYF
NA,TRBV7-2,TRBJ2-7,CASSLAGSGGYEQYF
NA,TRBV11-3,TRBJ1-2,CASSPADRGADYGYTF
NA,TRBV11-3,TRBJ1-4,CASSLDSATNEKLFF
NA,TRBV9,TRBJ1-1,CASSVVTGGANTEAFF
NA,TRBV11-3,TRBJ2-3,CASSLIGGSTDTQYF
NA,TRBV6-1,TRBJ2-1,CASTGELRNEQFF
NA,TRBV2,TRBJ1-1,CASSKDRQQGAFF
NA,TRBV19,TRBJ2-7,CASSPRTSAYEQYF
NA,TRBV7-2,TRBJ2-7,CASSLEGLSWYF